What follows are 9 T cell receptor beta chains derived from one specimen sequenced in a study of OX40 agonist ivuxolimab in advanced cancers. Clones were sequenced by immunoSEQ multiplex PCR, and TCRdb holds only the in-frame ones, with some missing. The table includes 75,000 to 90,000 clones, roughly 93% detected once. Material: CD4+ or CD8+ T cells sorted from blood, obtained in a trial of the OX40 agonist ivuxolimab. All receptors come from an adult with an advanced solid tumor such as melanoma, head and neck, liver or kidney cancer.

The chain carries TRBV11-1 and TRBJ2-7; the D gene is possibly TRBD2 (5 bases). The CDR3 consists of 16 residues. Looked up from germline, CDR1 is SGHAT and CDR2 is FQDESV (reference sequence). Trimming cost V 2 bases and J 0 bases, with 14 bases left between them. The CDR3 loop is CASSLRPAVSSYEQYF. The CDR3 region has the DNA TGTGCCAGCAGCTTAAGGCCAGCGGTTAGCTCCTACGAGCAGTACTTC.

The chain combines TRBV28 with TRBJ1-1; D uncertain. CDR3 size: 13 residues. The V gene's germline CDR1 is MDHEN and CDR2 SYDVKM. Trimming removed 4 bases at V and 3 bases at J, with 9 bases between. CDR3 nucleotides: TGTGCCAGCAGTTCCATTACTTACACTGAAGCTTTCTTT. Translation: CASSSITYTEAFF.

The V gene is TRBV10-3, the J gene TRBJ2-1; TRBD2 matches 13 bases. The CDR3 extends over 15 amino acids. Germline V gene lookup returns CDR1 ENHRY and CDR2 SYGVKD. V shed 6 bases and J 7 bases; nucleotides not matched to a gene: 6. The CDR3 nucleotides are TGTGCCATCAGGGAACTAGCGGGGGGGACGAATGAGCAGTTCTTC. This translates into CAIRELAGGTNEQFF.

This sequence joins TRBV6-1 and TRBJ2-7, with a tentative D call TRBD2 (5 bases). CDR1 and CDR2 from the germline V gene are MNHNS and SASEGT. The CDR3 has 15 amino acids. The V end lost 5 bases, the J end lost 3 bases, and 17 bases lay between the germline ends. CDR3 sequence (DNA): TGTGCCAGCAGTAAACAGCTGTTCGCGGGCTACGAGCAGTACTTC. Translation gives CASSKQLFAGYEQYF.

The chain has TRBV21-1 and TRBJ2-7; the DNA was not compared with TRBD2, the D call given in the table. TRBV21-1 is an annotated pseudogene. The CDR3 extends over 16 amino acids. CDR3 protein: CASRLDVAGLSYEQYF. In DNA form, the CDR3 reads TGTGCCAGCAGGCTCGACGTAGCGGGCCTCTCCTACGAGCAGTACTTC.

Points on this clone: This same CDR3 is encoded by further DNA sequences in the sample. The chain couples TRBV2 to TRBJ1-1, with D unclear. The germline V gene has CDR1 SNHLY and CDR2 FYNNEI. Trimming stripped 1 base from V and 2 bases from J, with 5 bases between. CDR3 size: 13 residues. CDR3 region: CASSEEVNTEAFF. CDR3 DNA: TGTGCCAGCAGTGAAGAGGTCAACACTGAAGCTTTCTTT. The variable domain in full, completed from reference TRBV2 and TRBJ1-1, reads EPEVTQTPSHQVTQMGQEVILRCVPISNHLYFYWYRQILGQKVEFLVSFYNNEISEKSEIFDDQFSVERPDGSNFTLKIRSTKLEDSAMYFCASSEEVNTEAFFGQGTRLTVV.

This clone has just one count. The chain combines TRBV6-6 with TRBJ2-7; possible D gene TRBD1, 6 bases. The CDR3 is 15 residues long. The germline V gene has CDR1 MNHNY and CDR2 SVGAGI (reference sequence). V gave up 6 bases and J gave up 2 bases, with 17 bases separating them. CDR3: CASSQGQPGPYEQYF. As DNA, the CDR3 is TGTGCCAGCAGCCAAGGACAGCCGGGGCCCTACGAGCAGTACTTC.

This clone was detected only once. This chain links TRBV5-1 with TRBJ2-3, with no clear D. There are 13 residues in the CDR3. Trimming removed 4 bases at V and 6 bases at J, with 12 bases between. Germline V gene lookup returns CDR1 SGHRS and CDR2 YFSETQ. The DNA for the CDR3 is TGCGCCAGCAGCCTCGACCCTACGGATACGCAGTATTTT. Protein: CASSLDPTDTQYF. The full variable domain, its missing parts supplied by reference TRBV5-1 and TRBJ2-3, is KAGVTQTPRYLIKTRGQQVTLSCSPISGHRSVSWYQQTPGQGLQFLFEYFSETQRNKGNFPGRFSGRQFSNSRSEMNVSTLELGDSALYLCASSLDPTDTQYFGPGTRLTVL.

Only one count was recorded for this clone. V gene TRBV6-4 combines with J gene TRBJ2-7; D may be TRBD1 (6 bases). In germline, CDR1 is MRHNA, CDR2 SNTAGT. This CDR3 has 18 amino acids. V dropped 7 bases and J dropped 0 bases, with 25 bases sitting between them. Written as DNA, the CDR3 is TGTGCCAGCACCAAGGACGGCAGGGGTTGGTTGAGCTCCTACGAGCAGTACTTC. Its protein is CASTKDGRGWLSSYEQYF.